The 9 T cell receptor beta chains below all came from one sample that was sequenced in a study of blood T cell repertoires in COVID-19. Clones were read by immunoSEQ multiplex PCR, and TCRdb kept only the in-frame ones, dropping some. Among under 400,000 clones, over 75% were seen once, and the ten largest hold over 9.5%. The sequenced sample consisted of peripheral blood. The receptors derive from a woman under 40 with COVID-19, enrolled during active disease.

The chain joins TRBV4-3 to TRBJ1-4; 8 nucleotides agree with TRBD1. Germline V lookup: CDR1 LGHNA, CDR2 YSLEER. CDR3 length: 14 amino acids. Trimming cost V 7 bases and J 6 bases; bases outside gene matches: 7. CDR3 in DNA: TGCGCCAGCATCAGGGACAGGTATCATGAAAAACTGTTTTTT. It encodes CASIRDRYHEKLFF.

DNA of the CDR3: TGCGCCAGCAGCTTGGATAGCGGGAGGGAAAATGAGCAGTTCTTC. This gives the protein CASSLDSGRENEQFF. The chain combines TRBV5-1 with TRBJ2-1; 11 bases align to TRBD2. This CDR3 contains 15 residues. V trimming: 0 bases; J trimming: 7 bases; junction bases outside the gene matches: 3. CDR1 and CDR2 from the germline V gene are SGHRS and YFSETQ. The full variable domain, with the rest looked up from reference TRBV5-1 and TRBJ2-1, is KAGVTQTPRYLIKTRGQQVTLSCSPISGHRSVSWYQQTPGQGLQFLFEYFSETQRNKGNFPGRFSGRQFSNSRSEMNVSTLELGDSALYLCASSLDSGRENEQFFGPGTRLTVL.

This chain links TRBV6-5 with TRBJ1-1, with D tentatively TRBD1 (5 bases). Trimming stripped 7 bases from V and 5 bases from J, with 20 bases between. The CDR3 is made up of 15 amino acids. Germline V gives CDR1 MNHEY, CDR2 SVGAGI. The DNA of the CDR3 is TGTGCCAGCACCAAGGAAGGAGGGAGGGGAACTGAAGCTTTCTTT. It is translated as CASTKEGGRGTEAFF.

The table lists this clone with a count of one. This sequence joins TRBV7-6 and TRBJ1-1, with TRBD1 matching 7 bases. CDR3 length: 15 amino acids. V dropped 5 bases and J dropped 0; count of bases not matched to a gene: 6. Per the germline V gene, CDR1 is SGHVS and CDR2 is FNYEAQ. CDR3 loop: CASSRPQGMNTEAFF. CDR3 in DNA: TGTGCCAGCAGCAGACCACAGGGGATGAACACTGAAGCTTTCTTT.

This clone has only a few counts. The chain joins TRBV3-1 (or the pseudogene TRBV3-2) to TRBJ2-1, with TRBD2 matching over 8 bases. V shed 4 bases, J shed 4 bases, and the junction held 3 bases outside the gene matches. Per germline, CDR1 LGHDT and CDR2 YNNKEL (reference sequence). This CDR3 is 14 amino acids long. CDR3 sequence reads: CASSLTSAYNEQFF. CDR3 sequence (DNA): TGTGCCAGCAGCCTGACTAGCGCATACAATGAGCAGTTCTTC.

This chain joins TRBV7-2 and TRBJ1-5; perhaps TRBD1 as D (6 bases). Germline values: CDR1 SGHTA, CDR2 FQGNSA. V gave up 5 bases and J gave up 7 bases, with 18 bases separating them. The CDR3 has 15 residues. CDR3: CASSLRGSGGQPQHF. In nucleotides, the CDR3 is TGTGCCAGCAGCCTAAGGGGGTCGGGAGGGCAGCCCCAGCATTTT.

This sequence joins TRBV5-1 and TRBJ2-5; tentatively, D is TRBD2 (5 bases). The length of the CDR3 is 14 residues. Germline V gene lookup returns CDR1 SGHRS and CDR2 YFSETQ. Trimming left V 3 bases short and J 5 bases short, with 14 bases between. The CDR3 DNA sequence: TGCGCCAGCAGCTGGGAAGGCCGGGGTGAGACCCAGTACTTC. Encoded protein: CASSWEGRGETQYF. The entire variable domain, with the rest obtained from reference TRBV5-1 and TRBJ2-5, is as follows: KAGVTQTPRYLIKTRGQQVTLSCSPISGHRSVSWYQQTPGQGLQFLFEYFSETQRNKGNFPGRFSGRQFSNSRSEMNVSTLELGDSALYLCASSWEGRGETQYFGPGTRLLVL.

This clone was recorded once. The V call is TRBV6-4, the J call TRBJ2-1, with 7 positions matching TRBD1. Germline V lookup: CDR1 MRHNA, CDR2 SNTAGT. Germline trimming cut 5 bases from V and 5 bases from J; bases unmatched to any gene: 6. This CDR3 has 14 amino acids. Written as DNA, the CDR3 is TGTGCCAGCAGTATACAGGGGTCCCACAATGAGCAGTTCTTC. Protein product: CASSIQGSHNEQFF.

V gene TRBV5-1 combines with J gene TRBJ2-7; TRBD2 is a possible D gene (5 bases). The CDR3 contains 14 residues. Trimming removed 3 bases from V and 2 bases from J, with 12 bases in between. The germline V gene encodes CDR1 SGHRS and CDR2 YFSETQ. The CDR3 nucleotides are TGCGCCAGCAGCTCTGGCGGGTTAACCTACGAGCAGTACTTC. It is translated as CASSSGGLTYEQYF.